Reported below is one T cell receptor beta chain. Its antigen specificity is not known. Per-nucleotide qualities are absent, and no much larger clonotype sits a single base away. In the prospective study, participants were roughly 18 to 89 years old, resided in 20 to 30 geographic areas of the United States, and were enrolled through a virtual design. In the prospective study, cohorts were assigned on the basis of participant-reported clinical history obtained from a screening survey and a study questionnaire. ImmuneRACE Cohort 3 recovered participants were defined by two consecutive negative NP/OP PCR tests, healthcare professional clearance, or symptom resolution. In the prospective study, whole blood, serum and a nasopharyngeal or oropharyngeal swab were collected from each participant by mobile phlebotomists. Additional blood draws and questionnaires over a 2-month period could optionally be provided by prospective study participants. Blood samples from the prospective study were shipped frozen or at room temperature prior to DNA extraction.

The immunoSEQ Assay, a bias-controlled multiplex PCR, was used to amplify TCRbeta CDR3 regions from genomic DNA. In the source study's methods: Within the assay, amplification of reference gene primers was used to estimate how many nucleated cells each sample contained. To quantify the absolute abundance of each unique TCRbeta CDR3 rearrangement, sequence reads were collapsed and filtered. Productive Simpson clonality was computed per sample as the square root of Simpson's diversity index over productive rearrangements. The clones in this table, taken by TCRdb from immuneACCESS, are in-frame only. Not every clone is retained; where verified, under half of the shortfall comes from an unresolved V gene, and the cause of the rest is unknown. V and J calls plus clone size are reproduced from that table; the DNA served to infer D and trimming. The sample table lists roughly 250,000 clones, approximately 85% of them with a count of one. 4% to 4.5% of the sample is taken by the ten largest.

V was cut back by 2 bases and J by 1 base, leaving a gap of 10 bases between them. From the germline V gene (reference sequence), CDR1 is LNHNV and CDR2 is YYDKDF. CDR3 length: 15 amino acids, cysteine to phenylalanine. Only the CDR3 DNA stays, 45 bases, in frame from base 1. This record comes from a study of blood T cell repertoires in COVID-19 (dated by TCRdb to the early 2020s). Background for the entire study: Samples from collaborators originated in the United States, Italy and Spain and spanned both the acute and convalescent phases of COVID-19. The prospective study material was composed of cDNA or gDNA derived from T cells, B-cell-depleted T cells, or PBMCs. Subjects who had been exposed to COVID-19, were actively infected with it, or had recovered from it provided the deeply sampled blood TCRbeta repertoires that made up the dataset. The repertoires were released in a freely available public database meant as a resource for research on the immune response to SARS-CoV-2. The samples were drawn from two sources: the first 160 participants of the ongoing ImmuneRACE study, and 1,000 to 1,500 subjects contributed by 6 global collaborators. Sample metadata almost always included a de-identified subject ID, COVID-19 status, age in years and sex. HLA class I and class II types, where available, came from metadata supplied by the sample provider rather than from assay-based typing. General study outcomes and caveats: The quantity of clinical and demographic metadata differed by source and by participant and was supplied without curation.

Input material: PBMCs or T cells enriched from blood (not recorded which). The chain uses TRBV15 and TRBJ2-3; the D gene is perhaps TRBD1, on 5 matching bases. This TCR was sampled from a woman aged 25 to 39 who had recovered from COVID-19. The DNA reads TGTGCCACCAGCAGATCCGTCAGGGGCACAGATACGCAGTATTTT. It translates to CATSRSVRGTDTQYF.